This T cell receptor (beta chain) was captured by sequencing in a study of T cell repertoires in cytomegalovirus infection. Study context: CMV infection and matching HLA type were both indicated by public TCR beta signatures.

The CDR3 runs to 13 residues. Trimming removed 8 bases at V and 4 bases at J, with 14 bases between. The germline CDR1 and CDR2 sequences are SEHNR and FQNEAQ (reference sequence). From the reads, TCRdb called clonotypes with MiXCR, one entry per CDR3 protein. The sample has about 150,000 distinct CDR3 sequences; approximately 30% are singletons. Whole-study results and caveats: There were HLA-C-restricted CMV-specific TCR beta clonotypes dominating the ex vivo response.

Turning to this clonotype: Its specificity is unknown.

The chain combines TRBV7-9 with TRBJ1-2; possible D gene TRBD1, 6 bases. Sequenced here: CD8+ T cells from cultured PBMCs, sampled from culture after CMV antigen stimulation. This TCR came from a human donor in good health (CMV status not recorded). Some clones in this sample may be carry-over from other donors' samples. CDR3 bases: TGTGCCAGCGAGGGGGGGACGGCCTATGGCTACACCTTC. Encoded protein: CASEGGTAYGYTF.